A selection of T cell receptor beta chains follows, all from one sample in a study of T cells in Graves' hyperthyroidism and ophthalmopathy. One entry per CDR3 protein results from TCRdb running MiXCR on the multiplex PCR reads. Of hundreds of thousands of distinct CDR3 sequences in the sample, about 45% were seen once. The sequenced sample was peripheral blood or thyroid tissue (not recorded which). The receptors stem from an adult man with Graves' disease, either hyperthyroidism or ophthalmopathy (not recorded which). The CDR3 runs from the conserved cysteine through the conserved F or W.

cdr3_aa j_call v_call
CASTTSRSGANVLTF TRBJ2-6 TRBV10-3
CASSFSRYEQYF TRBJ2-7 TRBV12-3/TRBV12-4
CATSDDSYGYTF TRBJ1-2 TRBV24-1
CSASARGWAEAFF TRBJ1-1 TRBV20-1
CSVGHGGFRHRGETQYF TRBJ2-5 TRBV29-1
CASSQTDPGKDTEAFF TRBJ1-1 TRBV7-9
CASSPGWGNEKLFF TRBJ1-4 TRBV25-1
CSARETNTGELFF TRBJ2-2 TRBV29-1
CAISDVDRGGSPLHF TRBJ1-6 TRBV10-3
CAIATGGDSQPQHF TRBJ1-5 TRBV19
CAWKAGGTEAFF TRBJ1-1 TRBV19
CASSMVSMSNQPQHF TRBJ1-5 TRBV19
CASSYVSRASGSYEQYF TRBJ2-7 TRBV2
CATSTDRTANTEAFF TRBJ1-1 TRBV15
CASTPGQGLREKLFF TRBJ1-4 TRBV5-1
CASSWARNTIYF TRBJ1-3 TRBV7-2
CASSLDQGPFQNTIYF TRBJ1-3 TRBV5-1
CATSREGQGGNTIYF TRBJ1-3 TRBV15
CARDLGRAYEQYF TRBJ2-7 TRBV7-8
CASSRNRASSPLHF TRBJ1-6 TRBV12-3/TRBV12-4
CASSSRSATNEKLFF TRBJ1-4 TRBV7-9
CASSQEANMNTEAFF TRBJ1-1 TRBV14
CASRDSTWEEQYF TRBJ2-7 TRBV6-1
CASSSPGQGGGETQYF TRBJ2-5 TRBV7-9
CAGKSAGSLRGELFF TRBJ2-2 TRBV7-9
CSAQRAGASGGLFF TRBJ1-4 TRBV20-1
CASSQGASGYEQYF TRBJ2-7 TRBV14
CASSFGQGSGYTF TRBJ1-2 TRBV5-4
CASSSTSGGEAFF TRBJ1-1 TRBV7-8
CSVGRGDGELFF TRBJ2-2 TRBV29-1
CSVDKGQGEKLFF TRBJ1-4 TRBV29-1
CASSKGQGGSPLHF TRBJ1-6 TRBV7-3
CSADRFGNGYTF TRBJ1-2 TRBV20-1
CASSEEEYTEAFF TRBJ1-1 TRBV2
CSAQVRGNSYEQYF TRBJ2-7 TRBV20-1
CATSDPRAEVYTF TRBJ1-2 TRBV24-1
CASSPIQGVGEQYF TRBJ2-7 TRBV7-6
CASSSYGGTEAFF TRBJ1-1 TRBV2
CSARLQGDAYEQYF TRBJ2-7 TRBV20-1
CASSSPWGAACGYTF TRBJ1-2 TRBV11-2
CASSYGQYHPYEQYF TRBJ2-7 TRBV10-3
CASSIDLNGKTNYGYTF TRBJ1-2 TRBV6-1
CASSLQAGRDGEQYF TRBJ2-7 TRBV7-4
CASSNPVRGNYEQYF TRBJ2-7 TRBV7-8
CASSGGGAEQPQHF TRBJ1-5 TRBV2
CASIVAAYEQYF TRBJ2-7 TRBV2
CASNPAMGESSNQPQHF TRBJ1-5 TRBV6-1
CSVRQGPTEAFF TRBJ1-1 TRBV29-1
CASSLAVWVHGGITF TRBJ1-2 TRBV7-6
CASSLAGPGSCFF TRBJ2-2 TRBV7-4
CASSAVYGYTF TRBJ1-2 TRBV10-3
CAWDLTGNTIYF TRBJ1-3 TRBV7-6
CASSIRGLAGETQYF TRBJ2-5 TRBV12-3/TRBV12-4
CASSSEVKTEAFF TRBJ1-1 TRBV6-1